The rows below give T cell receptor beta chains drawn from one sample of a study of CXCR3-negative and CXCR3-positive naive CD8 T cells. Following a re-call of the 5' RACE reads, TCRdb has one entry per CDR3 protein and lacks DNA. Its listing shows about 130,000 distinct CDR3 sequences. The source material was naive CXCR3+ CD8+ T cells from blood. Receptor source: a human donor in good health. Some clones in this sample may be carry-over from other donors' samples. Both conserved end residues are part of each CDR3. Fields, in order: CDR3 length, V gene, J gene, CDR3 protein.

len: 16; v_gene: TRBV4-3; j_gene: TRBJ2-7; CDR3aa: CASSQGQVFDSYEQYF
len: 15; v_gene: TRBV9; j_gene: TRBJ2-6; CDR3aa: CASSVDGSGANVLTF
len: 15; v_gene: TRBV4-3; j_gene: TRBJ1-4; CDR3aa: CASSQDSSVEEKLFF
len: 15; v_gene: TRBV2; j_gene: TRBJ2-7; CDR3aa: CASSRGLAGVYEQYF
len: 16; v_gene: TRBV7-9; j_gene: TRBJ2-5; CDR3aa: CASSPGWREPQETQYF
len: 16; v_gene: TRBV7-9; j_gene: TRBJ2-3; CDR3aa: CASSSPQGWTVDTQYF
len: 15; v_gene: TRBV7-3; j_gene: TRBJ1-2; CDR3aa: CASSHTPAEPGTCTF
len: 15; v_gene: TRBV4-3; j_gene: TRBJ1-1; CDR3aa: CASSPKIDMNTEAFF
len: 15; v_gene: TRBV5-5; j_gene: TRBJ1-5; CDR3aa: CASSLGPMYNQPQHF
len: 13; v_gene: TRBV4-3; j_gene: TRBJ2-3; CDR3aa: CASSLGAGDTQYF
len: 14; v_gene: TRBV20-1; j_gene: TRBJ2-7; CDR3aa: CSAAGSQRLDEQYF
len: 14; v_gene: TRBV29-1; j_gene: TRBJ2-7; CDR3aa: CSVDITGDRYEQYF
len: 14; v_gene: TRBV7-2; j_gene: TRBJ2-7; CDR3aa: CASSLPAGQYEQYF
len: 18; v_gene: TRBV10-3; j_gene: TRBJ2-2; CDR3aa: CAISEPDGRGPNTGELFF
len: 16; v_gene: TRBV7-3; j_gene: TRBJ2-1; CDR3aa: CASSPEASGNYNEQFF
len: 16; v_gene: TRBV10-3; j_gene: TRBJ2-3; CDR3aa: CAISPHLSGSGDTQYF
len: 16; v_gene: TRBV2; j_gene: TRBJ2-5; CDR3aa: CASSNGLAGIQETQYF
len: 14; v_gene: TRBV5-6; j_gene: TRBJ2-7; CDR3aa: CASSSTSYSYEQYF
len: 13; v_gene: TRBV12-3/TRBV12-4; j_gene: TRBJ2-2; CDR3aa: CASSLGGAGELFF
len: 14; v_gene: TRBV7-9; j_gene: TRBJ1-1; CDR3aa: CASGGGQGGTEAFF
len: 16; v_gene: TRBV19; j_gene: TRBJ2-1; CDR3aa: CASSIDGPTSYNEQFF
len: 16; v_gene: TRBV29-1; j_gene: TRBJ2-2; CDR3aa: CSVEGGQVTNTGELFF
len: 15; v_gene: TRBV7-9; j_gene: TRBJ2-3; CDR3aa: CASIQLADSTDTQYF
len: 14; v_gene: TRBV27; j_gene: TRBJ2-7; CDR3aa: CASSLVRGYAEQYF
len: 17; v_gene: TRBV28; j_gene: TRBJ1-5; CDR3aa: CASRQDRAVYSNQPQHF
len: 13; v_gene: TRBV25-1; j_gene: TRBJ1-2; CDR3aa: CASSEWDSDGYTF
len: 16; v_gene: TRBV29-1; j_gene: TRBJ2-3; CDR3aa: CSVDPGLAGGMDTQYF
len: 16; v_gene: TRBV6-6; j_gene: TRBJ2-1; CDR3aa: CASSTKTGEPYNEQFF
len: 16; v_gene: TRBV13; j_gene: TRBJ2-3; CDR3aa: CASSPRLAGGTDTQYF
len: 12; v_gene: TRBV29-1; j_gene: TRBJ1-1; CDR3aa: CSVEGDNTEAFF
len: 14; v_gene: TRBV9; j_gene: TRBJ2-7; CDR3aa: CASSAGQGLNEQYF
len: 13; v_gene: TRBV6-1; j_gene: TRBJ1-2; CDR3aa: CASKPLTGTDYTF
len: 15; v_gene: TRBV7-9; j_gene: TRBJ2-3; CDR3aa: CASSQRTGKTDTQYF